This T cell receptor (beta chain) was recovered during a study of T cells in Graves' hyperthyroidism and ophthalmopathy. Participants, patients aged 18 to 65, had newly diagnosed hyperthyroidism with a duration under 2 months. Regions amplified from RNA transcripts were the TCR beta CDR3 regions. A first-round RT-PCR of the TCR CDR3 used the HTBI primer set. From the multiplex PCR reads, TCRdb called clonotypes with MiXCR, one entry per CDR3 protein. The sample has 600,000 to 750,000 distinct CDR3 sequences; about 18% are singletons. Germline CDR1 reads LNHDA; CDR2 reads SQIVND (reference sequence). Deletions cut 7 bases from V and 6 bases from J, with 19 bases between. The CDR3 runs 14 residues.

The sample comprised blood. This TCR derives from a man aged 45-65 years with Graves' hyperthyroidism. This chain uses TRBV19 with TRBJ2-7; D tentatively reads TRBD1 or TRBD2 (6 bases each). The CDR3 DNA reads TGTGCCAGTACTTTGATATGGGGGGCGGCCGAGCAGTACTTC. Its protein is CASTLIWGAAEQYF.